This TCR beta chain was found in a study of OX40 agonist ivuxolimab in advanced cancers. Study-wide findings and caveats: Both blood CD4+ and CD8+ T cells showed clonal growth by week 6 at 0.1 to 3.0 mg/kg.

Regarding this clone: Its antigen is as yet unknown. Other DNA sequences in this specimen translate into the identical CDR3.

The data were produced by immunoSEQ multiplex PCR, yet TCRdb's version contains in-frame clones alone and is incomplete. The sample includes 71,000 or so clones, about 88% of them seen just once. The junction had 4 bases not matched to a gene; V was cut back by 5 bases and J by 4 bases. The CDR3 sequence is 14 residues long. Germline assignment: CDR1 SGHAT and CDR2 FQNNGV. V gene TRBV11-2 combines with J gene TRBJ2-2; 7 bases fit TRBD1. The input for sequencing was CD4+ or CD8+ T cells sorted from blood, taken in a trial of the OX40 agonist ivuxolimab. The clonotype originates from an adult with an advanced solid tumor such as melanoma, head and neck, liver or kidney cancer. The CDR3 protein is CASSRQGSTGELFF. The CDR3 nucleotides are TGTGCCAGCAGCCGACAGGGTTCCACCGGGGAGCTGTTTTTT. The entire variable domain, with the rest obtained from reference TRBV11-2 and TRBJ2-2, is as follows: EAGVAQSPRYKIIEKRQSVAFWCNPISGHATLYWYQQILGQGPKLLIQFQNNGVVDDSQLPKDRFSAERLKGVDSTLKIQPAKLEDSAVYLCASSRQGSTGELFFGEGSRLTVL.